One sample yielded the 27 T cell receptor beta chains listed below, sequenced in a study of T cell repertoires in cytomegalovirus infection. Using its own MiXCR run on the reads, TCRdb lists one record per CDR3 protein. The sample has 270,000 or so distinct CDR3 sequences, about 17% seen once; the top ten hold roughly 45%. The sample comprised CD8+ T cells from PBMCs. The origin of the receptors is a human donor in good health (CMV status not recorded). Some clones in this sample may be carry-over from other donors' samples.

This clonotype was picked up many times. This chain links TRBV9 with TRBJ1-6; D possibly corresponds to TRBD1 (5 bases). The length of the CDR3 is 15 residues. Looked up from germline, CDR1 is SGDLS and CDR2 is YYNGEE. Trimming took off 0 bases at V and 7 bases at J, with 11 bases between the two ends. The CDR3 is CASSVEPGKNSPLHF. CDR3 in DNA: TGTGCCAGCAGCGTAGAGCCAGGGAAAAATTCACCCCTCCACTTT. Full variable domain (missing parts from reference TRBV9 and TRBJ1-6): DSGVTQTPKHLITATGQRVTLRCSPRSGDLSVYWYQQSLDQGLQFLIQYYNGEERAKGNILERFSAQQFPDLHSELNLSSLELGDSALYFCASSVEPGKNSPLHFGNGTRLTVT.

This clonotype showed up just a few times. The rearrangement links TRBV20-1 to TRBJ2-6, with D possibly being TRBD1 (5 bases). This CDR3 has 17 amino acids. Trimming removed 5 bases at V and 0 bases at J, with 17 bases between. Germline lookup yields CDR1 DFQATT and CDR2 SNEGSKA (reference sequence). CDR3 sequence: CSAEDKGFSSGANVLTF. The CDR3, as DNA: TGCAGTGCTGAGGACAAAGGGTTCAGCTCTGGGGCCAACGTCCTGACTTTC.

The V and J genes are TRBV19 and TRBJ2-3, with TRBD1 matching 10 bases. The CDR3 has 14 amino acids. The V and J ends lost 7 bases and 3 bases, in that order; junction bases with no gene match: 4. Germline values: CDR1 LNHDA, CDR2 SQIVND (reference sequence). CDR3 in DNA: TGTGCCAGTACCGGGACAGGGGAAACAGATACGCAGTATTTT. Translated, it gives CASTGTGETDTQYF.

V is TRBV4-3 and J is TRBJ2-7; D is uncertain. V gave up 0 bases and J gave up 1 base, with 7 bases separating them. Germline values: CDR1 LGHNA, CDR2 YSLEER. CDR3 length: 14 amino acids. CDR3 amino acids: CASSQDAFSYEQYF. The DNA for the CDR3 is TGCGCCAGCAGCCAAGATGCTTTTTCCTACGAGCAGTACTTC.

The gene calls are TRBV2 and TRBJ1-5, with D perhaps TRBD1 (5 bases). The CDR3 consists of 16 residues. Trimming shortened V by 5 bases and J by 7 bases, and 21 bases separated the two germline ends. Looked up from germline, CDR1 is SNHLY and CDR2 is FYNNEI. The CDR3 reads CASSRRDPFIPQPQHF. The CDR3 region has the DNA TGTGCCAGCAGTAGGAGGGACCCATTTATTCCCCAGCCCCAGCATTTT.

There are a few counts of this clonotype. The rearrangement joins TRBV29-1 to TRBJ2-5, with a weak D call TRBD1 (5 bases). CDR3 size: 11 residues. Trimming pared 7 bases from V and 4 bases from J, leaving 10 bases between. Germline V lookup: CDR1 SQVTM, CDR2 ANQGSEA. In nucleotides, the CDR3 is TGCAGCGCATCAGGGTTAGAGACCCAGTACTTC. This encodes CSASGLETQYF.

The gene calls are TRBV5-1 and TRBJ2-6; D uncertain. The ends were cut back, 5 bases at V and 0 bases at J, with 9 bases in the middle. Germline V gene lookup returns CDR1 SGHRS and CDR2 YFSETQ. This CDR3 has 15 residues. CDR3 in amino acids: CASRPGDSGANVLTF. The CDR3 DNA follows: TGCGCCAGCAGGCCCGGTGACTCTGGGGCCAACGTCCTGACTTTC.

There are many counts of this clonotype. The chain carries TRBV11-2 and TRBJ2-7, with D hard to call. CDR3 length equals 12 residues. The V gene lost 2 bases and the J gene lost 1 base, with 3 bases spanning the gap. Germline V gene sequence: CDR1 SGHAT, CDR2 FQNNGV. The chain's CDR3 is CASSLISYEQYF. In DNA form, the CDR3 reads TGTGCCAGCAGCTTAATTTCCTACGAGCAGTACTTC.

In this sample, this clonotype turned up many times. The genes are TRBV6-4 and TRBJ2-3; tentative D call: TRBD1 (5 bases). The CDR3 sequence is 15 residues long. With 0 bases removed from V and 2 bases from J, the gap between germline ends came to 9 bases. Germline values: CDR1 MRHNA, CDR2 SNTAGT. CDR3 DNA sequence: TGTGCCAGCAGTGACTCGGGGCAGCTCACAGATACGCAGTATTTT. It yields the protein CASSDSGQLTDTQYF.

A note on this clonotype: An end of the junction differs from the germline gene, which may be a read error. This rearrangement joins TRBV7-6 to TRBJ2-7; perhaps TRBD1 as D (6 bases). The CDR3 extends over 14 amino acids. Germline loops: CDR1 SGHVS, CDR2 FNYEAQ. In nucleotides, the CDR3 is TGTGCCAGCTCATCTCTACAGGGCTCCGACGAGCAGTACTTC. Translation: CASSSLQGSDEQYF.

Only a few counts were recorded for this clonotype. V gene TRBV4-1 combines with J gene TRBJ1-5; no clear D gene. Germline V lookup: CDR1 MGHRA, CDR2 YSYEKL. This CDR3 is built from 17 residues. Between the trimmed V and J ends, which lost 3 bases and 4 bases, there was a span of 19 bases. CDR3 DNA: TGCGCCAGCAGCCAGGTCCCCGCGGGCAGCCCAAATCAGCCCCAGCATTTT. Protein sequence: CASSQVPAGSPNQPQHF.

The V gene is TRBV11-3, the J gene TRBJ2-7, with 10 bases matching TRBD1. The CDR3 consists of 14 residues. V lost 5 bases, J lost 5 bases, and 6 bases stayed unmatched. The germline V gene has CDR1 SGHNT and CDR2 YENEEA. The CDR3: CASSLGTGADEQYF. In nucleotides, the CDR3 is TGTGCCAGCAGCCTAGGGACAGGGGCTGACGAGCAGTACTTC. The variable domain in full, with the rest retrieved from reference TRBV11-3 and TRBJ2-7, is EAGVVQSPRYKIIEKKQPVAFWCNPISGHNTLYWYLQNLGQGPELLIRYENEEAVDDSQLPKDRFSAERLKGVDSTLKIQPAELGDSAVYLCASSLGTGADEQYFGPGTRLTVT.

J is TRBJ2-2 and V is TRBV29-1; the D gene could be TRBD1 or TRBD2 (6 bases each). The V and J ends lost 4 bases and 6 bases respectively, with 12 bases between them. The V gene's germline CDR1 is SQVTM and CDR2 ANQGSEA. The CDR3 covers 13 residues. CDR3 sequence: CSVGPEGAGELFF. In DNA, the CDR3 is TGCAGCGTTGGTCCGGAGGGGGCCGGGGAGCTGTTTTTT.

This clonotype was seen only once. The genes are TRBV9 and TRBJ2-3, with TRBD2 as a possible D gene (6 bases). V lost 2 bases and J lost 1, with 11 bases in between. Germline-derived CDR1 and CDR2 are SGDLS and YYNGEE. CDR3 size: 15 residues. The CDR3 region is CASSVWSSGTDTQYF. Written as DNA, the CDR3 is TGTGCCAGCAGCGTTTGGTCTAGCGGCACAGATACGCAGTATTTT.

In its sample, this clonotype was seen a few times. J is TRBJ2-1 and V is TRBV20-1; no firm D call. There are 14 residues in the CDR3. Trimming took 1 base from V and 1 from J, leaving 8 bases between them. The V gene's germline CDR1 is DFQATT and CDR2 SNEGSKA (reference sequence). DNA for the CDR3: TGCAGTGCTAGAGGGACCTGGTCCTACAATGAGCAGTTCTTC. This codes for CSARGTWSYNEQFF.

V usage is TRBV12-3 or TRBV12-4 and J usage is TRBJ2-3, with D unresolved. V was pared by 7 bases and J by 2 bases, with 13 bases between. The CDR3 covers 14 residues. In DNA, the CDR3 is TGTGCCAGCAAGACGGCCTCCTCCACAGATACGCAGTATTTT. It is translated as CASKTASSTDTQYF.

This clonotype has at least ten counts. The V call is TRBV6-1, the J call TRBJ2-2; TRBD2 agrees at 11 bases. With V trimmed by 6 bases and J by 5 bases, 5 bases remained unmatched. The CDR3 consists of 15 residues. In germline, CDR1 is MNHNS, CDR2 SASEGT. CDR3 loop: CASRTGLAETGELFF. The CDR3 DNA reads TGTGCCAGCAGGACGGGACTAGCGGAGACCGGGGAGCTGTTTTTT.

The V call is TRBV28, the J call TRBJ2-5; D is possibly TRBD2 (7 bases). V was shortened by 5 bases and J by 0 bases, with 19 bases between the two germline ends. The CDR3 runs to 17 residues. Germline lookup yields CDR1 MDHEN and CDR2 SYDVKM. The CDR3 is CASSPRMRGGHQETQYF. CDR3 nucleotides: TGTGCCAGCAGTCCGCGGATGAGGGGGGGCCACCAAGAGACCCAGTACTTC.

About this clonotype: The junction departs from the called germline gene at one end, perhaps through a read error. The J gene is TRBJ2-1, the V gene TRBV12-5; 12 bases map to TRBD2. This CDR3 is 17 amino acids long. Per the germline V gene, CDR1 is LGHNT and CDR2 is FRNRAP. The CDR3 protein is CASGLPPPASGGAKPLF. The CDR3 region has the DNA TGTGCTAGTGGTCTGCCCCCCCCGGCTAGCGGGGGGGCCAAACCCCTCTTC. Complete variable domain (other parts from reference TRBV12-5 and TRBJ2-1): DARVTQTPRHKVTEMGQEVTMRCQPILGHNTVFWYRQTMMQGLELLAYFRNRAPLDDSGMPKDRFSAEMPDATLATLKIQPSEPRDSAVYFCASGLPPPASGGAKPLFGPGTRLTVL.

This clonotype was recorded a few times. The gene calls are TRBV7-6 and TRBJ2-7; perhaps TRBD2 as D (5 bases). The V gene lost 1 base and the J gene lost 0 bases, with 13 bases spanning the gap. CDR3 length equals 16 residues. CDR1 is SGHVS, CDR2 FNYEAQ, per germline. The CDR3 protein is CASSLVEGGSSYEQYF. CDR3 coding DNA: TGTGCCAGCAGCTTAGTTGAGGGCGGCAGCTCCTACGAGCAGTACTTC.

This clonotype appeared a few times. The V gene is TRBV5-6, the J gene TRBJ1-5; 8 bases fit TRBD1. J gave up 0 bases and V 1 base, and 9 bases lay outside the gene matches. This CDR3 has 18 residues. Germline lookup yields CDR1 SGHDT and CDR2 YYEEEE. CDR3 DNA sequence: TGTGCCAGCAGCTTGCTGGTAGCGGACAGGGATAGCAATCAGCCCCAGCATTTT. It encodes CASSLLVADRDSNQPQHF.

This clonotype was recorded many times. The chain uses TRBV7-6 and TRBJ1-1; 7 bases agree with TRBD1. V trimming: 5 bases; J trimming: 6 bases; junction bases outside the gene matches: 15. This CDR3 has 16 amino acids. Germline CDR1 is SGHVS and CDR2 is FNYEAQ. CDR3 protein: CASSTSSVQGQSEAFF. CDR3 DNA sequence: TGTGCCAGCAGCACCTCGTCGGTACAGGGGCAATCTGAAGCTTTCTTT.

In this sample, this clonotype turned up many times. The V call is TRBV12-3 or TRBV12-4, the J call TRBJ2-1; 7 bases fit TRBD1. The CDR3 is made up of 15 amino acids. V shed 3 bases, J shed 5 bases, and the junction held 7 bases outside the gene matches. This CDR3 reads CASSFGTGAHNEQFF. The CDR3 DNA reads TGTGCCAGCAGTTTTGGAACAGGGGCCCACAATGAGCAGTTCTTC.

This clonotype was picked up a small number of times. The V gene is TRBV14, the J gene TRBJ2-7; TRBD1 matches at 11 bases. Trimming removed 4 bases from V and 4 bases from J; junction bases left unmatched: 6. The CDR3 is made up of 15 amino acids. Germline lookup yields CDR1 SGHDN and CDR2 FVKESK. The CDR3 region has the DNA TGTGCCAGCAGCCTGGGGACAGGGGGAAGGTACGAGCAGTACTTC. Translation: CASSLGTGGRYEQYF.

In its sample, this clonotype was seen many times. The genes are TRBV6-1 and TRBJ1-3; 8 bases align to TRBD1. The CDR3 is 18 residues long. The V gene end was trimmed by 5 bases and the J gene end by 3 bases; junction bases not matched to a gene: 15. Germline CDR1 is MNHNS and CDR2 is SASEGT. As DNA, the CDR3 is TGTGCCAGCAGTCCACAAGGACAGGGACTAAGCCTTGGAAACACCATATATTTT. Translated: CASSPQGQGLSLGNTIYF.

In its sample, this clonotype was seen many times. CDR3 amino acids: CASSLAILGQHNGYTF. CDR3 bases: TGTGCCAGCAGCTTAGCCATCCTGGGACAGCATAATGGCTACACCTTC. The gene calls are TRBV7-9 and TRBJ1-2, with 7 bases identical to TRBD1. CDR1 SEHNR and CDR2 FQNEAQ come from the germline V gene (reference sequence). The CDR3 has 16 amino acids. Losses at the gene ends were 0 bases for V and 6 bases for J; bases not matched to a gene: 10.

In this sample, this clonotype turned up many times. J is TRBJ1-1 and V is TRBV7-8; D is possibly TRBD1 (5 bases). V lost 1 base and J 6 bases, leaving 12 bases between the germline ends. Germline values: CDR1 SGHVS, CDR2 FQNEAQ. CDR3 length: 14 residues. The CDR3 DNA is TGTGCCAGCAGCTTAGGACAGCAGGTAGCTGAAGCTTTCTTT. Amino acid sequence: CASSLGQQVAEAFF.